A single sample gave rise to the 10 T cell receptor beta chains below, sequenced in a study of beta chain features in type 1 diabetes. Sequencing targeted expressed TCRB transcripts, as all isolated RNA had been reverse transcribed. Method: immunoSEQ multiplex PCR; TCRdb's copy keeps in-frame clones and lacks some. The sample records 40,000 to 65,000 clones, approximately 60% being singletons. Study-wide results and limits: TCRB CDR3s from Type 1 diabetes patients were moderately but significantly shorter in all four CD4+ subsets.

These receptors' targets are unknown. The specimen was stem cell memory CD4+ T cells from blood. Receptor source: a woman aged 25 to 39 with type 1 diabetes.

This clone was seen only a few times. The chain has TRBV7-9 and TRBJ2-1, with TRBD1 identical over 9 bases. Trimming at V came to 5 bases and at J to 7 bases, leaving 9 bases not matched to a gene. CDR1 and CDR2 (germline): SEHNR, FQNEAQ (reference sequence). The CDR3 runs 15 residues. In DNA, the CDR3 is TGTGCCAGCAGCGATGATGGACAGGGGCGTAATGAGCAGTTCTTC. This translates into CASSDDGQGRNEQFF.

The rearrangement joins TRBV18 to TRBJ1-3; D unresolved. Germline V gene lookup returns CDR1 KGHSH and CDR2 LQKENI. V dropped 0 bases and J dropped 0 bases, with 9 bases sitting between them. The CDR3 contains 16 residues. CDR3 nucleotide sequence: TGTGCCAGCTCACCACCGACGGCTAGCTCTGGAAACACCATATATTTT. This codes for CASSPPTASSGNTIYF.

The chain has TRBV19 and TRBJ1-1; no clear D gene. The CDR3 extends over 14 amino acids. The V end lost 3 bases, the J end lost 2 bases, and 10 bases lay between the germline ends. Germline V gene lookup returns CDR1 LNHDA and CDR2 SQIVND (reference sequence). The chain's CDR3 is CASSISQANTEAFF. The CDR3 DNA sequence: TGTGCCAGTAGTATCAGTCAGGCAAACACTGAAGCTTTCTTT.

This chain uses TRBV29-1 with TRBJ1-4; D gene uncertain. The CDR3 has 14 amino acids. Germline CDR1 reads SQVTM; CDR2 reads ANQGSEA. Trimming took off 7 bases at V and 0 bases at J, with 12 bases between the two ends. The CDR3 is CSAHRRSTNEKLFF. The CDR3 DNA is TGCAGCGCGCACCGGAGATCAACTAATGAAAAACTGTTTTTT.

The CDR3 DNA reads TGTGCCAGCAGTTCTACAGGGTCTGGCCAGCCCCAGCATTTT. Protein product: CASSSTGSGQPQHF. This chain connects TRBV28 to TRBJ1-5; perhaps TRBD1 as D (6 bases). The CDR3 consists of 14 residues. CDR1 is MDHEN and CDR2 is SYDVKM in the germline V gene. Trimming stripped 4 bases from V and 7 bases from J, with 14 bases between.

The chain combines TRBV18 with TRBJ1-4, with 8 bases that match TRBD1. Germline V CDR1 and CDR2: KGHSH, LQKENI. The J segment lost 3 bases and the V segment lost 0 bases, leaving 0 bases of the junction unmatched. This CDR3 comprises 15 residues. The CDR3 sequence: CASSPPGQANEKLFF. The DNA of the CDR3 is TGTGCCAGCTCACCACCGGGACAGGCTAATGAAAAACTGTTTTTT.

This chain connects TRBV7-9 to TRBJ2-3, with 11 bases that match TRBD1. With V trimmed by 3 bases and J by 3 bases, 5 bases remained unmatched. Germline V gene data show CDR1 as SEHNR and CDR2 as FQNEAQ (reference sequence). The CDR3 totals 16 residues. Here the CDR3 DNA reads TGTGCCAGCAGCTTTTACCGGGACAGGGGGACAGATACGCAGTATTTT. It is translated as CASSFYRDRGTDTQYF.

V gene TRBV27 combines with J gene TRBJ2-1, with a tentative D call TRBD1 (6 bases). Trimming removed 8 bases at V and 4 bases at J, with 12 bases between. The CDR3 runs to 13 residues. The germline V gene has CDR1 MNHEY and CDR2 SMNVEV (reference sequence). The CDR3 DNA follows: TGTGCCAGCTGTGAGGACAGATACAATGAGCAGTTCTTC. This gives the protein CASCEDRYNEQFF.

The chain carries TRBV18 and TRBJ2-3, with 7 bases fitting TRBD2. In germline, CDR1 is KGHSH, CDR2 LQKENI. This CDR3 is 15 amino acids long. The V segment lost 3 bases and the J segment 6 bases; nucleotides outside the gene matches: 9. The CDR3 DNA is TGTGCCAGCTCACCCGGCGGGAGCACGGTCGATACGCAGTATTTT. It codes for CASSPGGSTVDTQYF. The whole variable domain, filled in from reference TRBV18 and TRBJ2-3, reads NAGVMQNPRHLVRRRGQEARLRCSPMKGHSHVYWYRQLPEEGLKFMVYLQKENIIDESGMPKERFSAEFPKEGPSILRIQQVVRGDSAAYFCASSPGGSTVDTQYFGPGTRLTVL.

This chain connects TRBV7-2 to TRBJ2-3; D gene ambiguous. CDR1 is SGHTA and CDR2 is FQGNSA in the germline V gene. V lost 0 bases, J lost 6 bases, and 10 bases lay in between. This CDR3 has 14 amino acids. The CDR3: CASSLALGADTQYF. The DNA of the CDR3 is TGTGCCAGCAGCTTAGCTCTCGGTGCCGATACGCAGTATTTT.